The source of this TCR beta chain is a study of PD-L1 blockade in urothelial cancer. Turning to the study itself: Previous chemotherapy exposure amounted to 0 to 3 regimens for patients. The analyses of blood took place 3 weeks (second dose) and 6 weeks after treatment start. Median T cell yield per blood sample was 140,000 to 150,000 cells.

Germline values: CDR1 MDHEN, CDR2 SYDVKM. The CDR3 contains 19 residues when both ends are counted. The repertoire was sequenced with immunoSEQ multiplex PCR; TCRdb's copy has only in-frame clones and lacks some. This table has about 80,000 clones, around 87% appearing once. Points on this clone: Because the CDR3 is missing its conserved closing phenylalanine or tryptophan, this is likely a read error. The DNA is left out, because the CDR3 cannot be placed on it with certainty; the CDR3 is given as TCRdb lists it.

Sequences were derived from PBMCs, sampled around atezolizumab (anti-PD-L1) treatment. The chain is built from TRBV28 and TRBJ2-7; the DNA was not compared with TRBD1, the D call given in the table. The receptor was isolated from a woman in her seventies with urothelial cancer. The CDR3 loop reads CASSLKTPRGTGDGKGTRR.